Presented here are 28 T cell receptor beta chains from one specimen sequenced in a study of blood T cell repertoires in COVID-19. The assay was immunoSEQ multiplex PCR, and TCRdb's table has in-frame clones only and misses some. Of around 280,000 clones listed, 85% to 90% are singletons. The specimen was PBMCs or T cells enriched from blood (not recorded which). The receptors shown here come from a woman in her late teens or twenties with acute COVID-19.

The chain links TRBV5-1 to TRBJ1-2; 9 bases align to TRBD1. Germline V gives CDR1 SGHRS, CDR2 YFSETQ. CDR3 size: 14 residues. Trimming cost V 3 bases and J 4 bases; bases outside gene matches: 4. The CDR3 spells CASSYGTGTYGYTF. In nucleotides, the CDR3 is TGCGCCAGCAGCTACGGGACAGGGACCTATGGCTACACCTTC.

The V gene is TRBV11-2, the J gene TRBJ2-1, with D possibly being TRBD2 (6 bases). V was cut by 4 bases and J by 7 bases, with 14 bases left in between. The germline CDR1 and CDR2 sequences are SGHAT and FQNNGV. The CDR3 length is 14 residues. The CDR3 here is CASSSPAGSNEQFF. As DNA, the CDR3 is TGTGCCAGCAGCTCCCCTGCGGGGTCTAATGAGCAGTTCTTC.

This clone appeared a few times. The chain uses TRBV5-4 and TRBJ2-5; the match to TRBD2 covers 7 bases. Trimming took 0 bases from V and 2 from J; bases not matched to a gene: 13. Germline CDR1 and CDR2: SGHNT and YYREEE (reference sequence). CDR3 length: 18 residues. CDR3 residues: CASSLGSRLAYIQETQYF. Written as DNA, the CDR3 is TGTGCCAGCAGCTTGGGGTCGCGACTAGCCTATATTCAAGAGACCCAGTACTTC.

CDR3: CASSEVNEKLFF. The CDR3 DNA reads TGTGCCAGTAGTGAGGTTAATGAAAAACTGTTTTTT. This chain connects TRBV19 to TRBJ1-4; D is uncertain. CDR3 length equals 12 residues. CDR1 is LNHDA, CDR2 SQIVND, per germline (reference sequence). Trimming removed 5 bases from V and 4 bases from J, with 5 bases in between.

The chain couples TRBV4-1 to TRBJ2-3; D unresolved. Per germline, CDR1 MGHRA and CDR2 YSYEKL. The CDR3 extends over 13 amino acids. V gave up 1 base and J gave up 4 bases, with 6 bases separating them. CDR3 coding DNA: TGCGCCAGCAGCCAAGGAGTTTCAGATACGCAGTATTTT. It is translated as CASSQGVSDTQYF.

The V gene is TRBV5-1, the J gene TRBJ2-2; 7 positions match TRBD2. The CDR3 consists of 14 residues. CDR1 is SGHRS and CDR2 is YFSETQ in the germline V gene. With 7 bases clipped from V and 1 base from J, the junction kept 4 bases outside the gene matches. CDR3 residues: CASRLAENTGELFF. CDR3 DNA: TGCGCCAGCCGGCTAGCGGAGAACACCGGGGAGCTGTTTTTT.

The CDR3 DNA is TGCAGCGTGTACACGAACACTGAAGCTTTCTTT. This translates into CSVYTNTEAFF. V gene TRBV29-1 combines with J gene TRBJ1-1; no clear D. V lost 6 bases and J 1 base, leaving 6 bases between the germline ends. Germline CDR1 SQVTM, CDR2 ANQGSEA. The CDR3 totals 11 residues.

As DNA, the CDR3 is TGTGCCAGCAGCGTAGGCCCCATCGGAACTAATGAAAAACTGTTTTTT. The encoded protein is CASSVGPIGTNEKLFF. The chain is built from TRBV9 and TRBJ1-4; D gene uncertain. Trimming left V 0 bases short and J 1 base short, with 10 bases between. Per germline, CDR1 SGDLS and CDR2 YYNGEE. The CDR3 consists of 16 residues.

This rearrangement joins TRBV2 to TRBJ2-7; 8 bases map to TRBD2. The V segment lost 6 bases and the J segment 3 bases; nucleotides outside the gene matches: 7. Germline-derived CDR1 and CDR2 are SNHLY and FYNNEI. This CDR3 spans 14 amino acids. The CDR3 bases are TGTGCCAGCAGCCTGGGAACTAGCGGCTACGAGCAGTACTTC. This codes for CASSLGTSGYEQYF.

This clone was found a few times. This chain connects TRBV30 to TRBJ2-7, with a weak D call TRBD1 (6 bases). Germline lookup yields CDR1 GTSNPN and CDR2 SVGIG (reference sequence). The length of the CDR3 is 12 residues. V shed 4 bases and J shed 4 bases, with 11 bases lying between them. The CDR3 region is CAWKQGSYEQYF. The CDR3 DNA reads TGTGCCTGGAAACAGGGCTCGTACGAGCAGTACTTC.

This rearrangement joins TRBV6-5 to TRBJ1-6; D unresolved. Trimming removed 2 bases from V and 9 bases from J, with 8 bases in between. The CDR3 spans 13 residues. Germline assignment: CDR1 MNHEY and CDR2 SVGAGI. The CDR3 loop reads CASSYEGGSPLHF. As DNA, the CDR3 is TGTGCCAGCAGTTACGAAGGCGGTTCACCCCTCCACTTT.

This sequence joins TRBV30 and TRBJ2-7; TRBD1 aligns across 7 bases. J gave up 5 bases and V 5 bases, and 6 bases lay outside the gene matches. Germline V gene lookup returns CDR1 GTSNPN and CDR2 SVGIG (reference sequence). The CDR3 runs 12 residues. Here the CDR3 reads CAWVTGLNEQYF. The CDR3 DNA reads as TGTGCCTGGGTGACAGGGCTCAACGAGCAGTACTTC. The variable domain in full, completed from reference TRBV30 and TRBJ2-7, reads SQTIHQWPATLVQPVGSPLSLECTVEGTSNPNLYWYRQAAGRGLQLLFYSVGIGQISSEVPQNLSASRPQDRQFILSSKKLLLSDSGFYLCAWVTGLNEQYFGPGTRLTVT.

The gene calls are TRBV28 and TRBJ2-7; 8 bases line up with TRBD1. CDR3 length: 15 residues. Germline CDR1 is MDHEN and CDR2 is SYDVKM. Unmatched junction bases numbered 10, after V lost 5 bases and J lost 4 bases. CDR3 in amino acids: CASSDRGLSGYEQYF. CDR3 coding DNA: TGTGCCAGCAGTGACAGGGGCCTATCGGGGTACGAGCAGTACTTC.

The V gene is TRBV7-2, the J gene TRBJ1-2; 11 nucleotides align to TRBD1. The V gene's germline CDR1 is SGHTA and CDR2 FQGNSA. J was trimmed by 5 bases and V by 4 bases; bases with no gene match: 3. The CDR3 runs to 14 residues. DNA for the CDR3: TGTGCCAGCAGCTCCGGGACAGGGGGATATGGCTACACCTTC. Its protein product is CASSSGTGGYGYTF. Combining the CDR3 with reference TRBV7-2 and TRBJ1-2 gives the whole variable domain GAGVSQSPSNKVTEKGKDVELRCDPISGHTALYWYRQSLGQGLEFLIYFQGNSAPDKSGLPSDRFSAERTGGSVSTLTIQRTQQEDSAVYLCASSSGTGGYGYTFGSGTRLTVV.

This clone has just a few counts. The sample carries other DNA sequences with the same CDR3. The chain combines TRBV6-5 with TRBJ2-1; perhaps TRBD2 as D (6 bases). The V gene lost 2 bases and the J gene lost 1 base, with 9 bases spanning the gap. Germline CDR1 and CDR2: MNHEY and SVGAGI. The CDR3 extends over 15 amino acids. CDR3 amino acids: CASSYRGRSYNEQFF. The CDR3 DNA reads TGTGCCAGCAGTTACCGGGGGAGATCCTACAATGAGCAGTTCTTC.

CDR3 region: CASSQGTGAYSPLHF. CDR3 coding DNA: TGCGCCAGCAGCCAAGGTACAGGAGCTTACTCACCCCTCCACTTT. The J gene is TRBJ1-6, the V gene TRBV4-3; the D gene is possibly TRBD1 (5 bases). Trimming removed 1 base from V and 10 bases from J, with 14 bases in between. Looked up from germline, CDR1 is LGHNA and CDR2 is YSLEER. This CDR3 has 15 amino acids.

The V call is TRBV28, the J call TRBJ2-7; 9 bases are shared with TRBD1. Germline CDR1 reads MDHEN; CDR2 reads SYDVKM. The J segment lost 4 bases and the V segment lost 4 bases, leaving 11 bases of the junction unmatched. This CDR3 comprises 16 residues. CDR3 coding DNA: TGTGCCAGCAGTTCTTCCGGGACAGGGTTAAGGTACGAGCAGTACTTC. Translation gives CASSSSGTGLRYEQYF.

The CDR3 region is CASRTQGEAEAFF. In DNA form, the CDR3 reads TGTGCCAGCAGAACCCAGGGTGAGGCTGAAGCTTTCTTT. This chain joins TRBV28 and TRBJ1-1; TRBD1 might be the D (5 bases). V was shortened by 6 bases and J by 6 bases, with 14 bases between the two germline ends. The CDR3 has 13 residues. Germline V CDR1 and CDR2: MDHEN, SYDVKM.

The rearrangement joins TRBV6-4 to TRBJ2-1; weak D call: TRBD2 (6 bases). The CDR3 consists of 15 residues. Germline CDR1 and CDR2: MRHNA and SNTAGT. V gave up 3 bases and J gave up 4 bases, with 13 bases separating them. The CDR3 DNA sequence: TGTGCCAGCAGTGATCAGGCTAGCGAGTACAATGAGCAGTTCTTC. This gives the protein CASSDQASEYNEQFF.

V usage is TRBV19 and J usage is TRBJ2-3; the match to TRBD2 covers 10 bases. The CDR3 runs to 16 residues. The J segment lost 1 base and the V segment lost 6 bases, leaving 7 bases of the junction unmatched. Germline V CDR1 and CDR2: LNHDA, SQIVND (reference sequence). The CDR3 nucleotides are TGTGCCAGTAGCCTGACTAGCGGGCAAGGCACAGATACGCAGTATTTT. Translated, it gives CASSLTSGQGTDTQYF. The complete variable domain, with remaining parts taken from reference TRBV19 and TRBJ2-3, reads DGGITQSPKYLFRKEGQNVTLSCEQNLNHDAMYWYRQDPGQGLRLIYYSQIVNDFQKGDIAEGYSVSREKKESFPLTVTSAQKNPTAFYLCASSLTSGQGTDTQYFGPGTRLTVL.

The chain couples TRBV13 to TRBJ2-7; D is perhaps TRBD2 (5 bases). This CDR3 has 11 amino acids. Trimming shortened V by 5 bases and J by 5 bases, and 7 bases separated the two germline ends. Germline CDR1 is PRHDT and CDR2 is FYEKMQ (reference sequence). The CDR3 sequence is CASSLGDEQYF. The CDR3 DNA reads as TGTGCCAGCAGCCTCGGGGACGAGCAGTACTTC.

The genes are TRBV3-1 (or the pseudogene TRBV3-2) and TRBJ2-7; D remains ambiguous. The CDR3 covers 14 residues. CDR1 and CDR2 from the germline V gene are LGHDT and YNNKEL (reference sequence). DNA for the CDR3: TGTGCTATTCCCCGCAGGATTAAACATTACGAGCAGTACTTC. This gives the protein CAIPRRIKHYEQYF.

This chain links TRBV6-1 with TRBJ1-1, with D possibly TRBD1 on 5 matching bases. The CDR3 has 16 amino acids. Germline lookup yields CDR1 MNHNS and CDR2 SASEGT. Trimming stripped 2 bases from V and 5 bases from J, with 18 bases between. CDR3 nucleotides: TGTGCCAGCAGTGAAACCAGGGCAGCCCCCCGGACTGAAGCTTTCTTT. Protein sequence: CASSETRAAPRTEAFF.

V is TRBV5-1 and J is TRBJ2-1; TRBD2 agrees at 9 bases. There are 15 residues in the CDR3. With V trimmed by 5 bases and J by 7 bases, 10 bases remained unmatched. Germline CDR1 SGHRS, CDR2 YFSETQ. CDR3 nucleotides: TGCGCCAGCAGTGTTAGCGGGAGCGGGAGTAATGAGCAGTTCTTC. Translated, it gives CASSVSGSGSNEQFF.

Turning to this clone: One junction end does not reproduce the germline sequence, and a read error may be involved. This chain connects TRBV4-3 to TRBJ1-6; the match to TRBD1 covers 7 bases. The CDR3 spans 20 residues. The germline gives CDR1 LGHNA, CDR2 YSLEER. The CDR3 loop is CASSQKVYFEGQSFNSPLHF. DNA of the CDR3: TGCGCCAGCAGCCAAAAAGTTTACTTTGAGGGACAGTCCTTTAATTCACCCCTCCACTTT.

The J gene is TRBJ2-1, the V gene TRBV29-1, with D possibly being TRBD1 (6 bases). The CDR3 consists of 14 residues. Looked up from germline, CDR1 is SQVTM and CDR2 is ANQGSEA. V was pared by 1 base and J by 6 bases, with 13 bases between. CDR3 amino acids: CSVEGRGFRNEQFF. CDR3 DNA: TGCAGCGTTGAAGGCAGGGGATTTCGCAATGAGCAGTTCTTC.

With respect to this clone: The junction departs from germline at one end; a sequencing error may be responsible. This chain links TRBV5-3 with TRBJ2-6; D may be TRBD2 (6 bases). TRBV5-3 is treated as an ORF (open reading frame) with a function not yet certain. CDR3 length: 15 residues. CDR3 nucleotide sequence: TGTGCCAGAAGTTTGGGGGGAGCTGGGGCCAACGTCCTGACTTTC. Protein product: CARSLGGAGANVLTF.

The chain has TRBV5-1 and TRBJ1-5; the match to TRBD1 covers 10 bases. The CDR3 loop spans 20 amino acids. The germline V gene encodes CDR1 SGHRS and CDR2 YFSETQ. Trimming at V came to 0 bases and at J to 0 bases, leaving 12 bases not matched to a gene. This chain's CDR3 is CASSLGVNRRDRGSNQPQHF. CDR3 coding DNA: TGCGCCAGCAGCTTGGGTGTCAACAGGAGGGACAGGGGTAGCAATCAGCCCCAGCATTTT.